The next 18 T cell receptor beta chains were all read from a single sample in a study of patients and donors after allogeneic stem cell transplantation. TCRdb re-analysed the RT-PCR reads in MiXCR, keeping a single row per CDR3 protein. This sample has 410,000 or so distinct CDR3 sequences; under 20% occur once, and the top ten carry less than 8%. The sequencing sample was made of blood, either unsorted or a sorted T cell fraction (not recorded which). These receptors all stem from a human donor who was either an allogeneic HSCT recipient or a stem cell or donor lymphocyte infusion donor (not recorded which). It is not recorded whose cells these are; they may come from a transplant donor.

The V gene is TRBV6-5, the J gene TRBJ2-2, with 10 bases identical to TRBD1. This CDR3 comprises 15 residues. Losses at the gene ends were 4 bases for V and 5 bases for J; bases not matched to a gene: 4. Germline assignment: CDR1 MNHEY and CDR2 SVGAGI. The CDR3 nucleotides are TGTGCCAGCAGTTCCTCGGGACAGGGGACCGGGGAGCTGTTTTTT. As protein: CASSSSGQGTGELFF.

This clonotype was counted between two and nine times. The CDR3 loop reads CASSSGGTSGDLRSYNEQFF. In DNA, the CDR3 is TGTGCCAGCAGCTCCGGAGGGACTAGCGGGGATTTGAGATCTTACAATGAGCAGTTCTTC. J is TRBJ2-1 and V is TRBV11-1, with 13 bases identical to TRBD2. The germline V gene has CDR1 SGHAT and CDR2 FQDESV (reference sequence). V shed 4 bases, J shed 4 bases, and the junction held 16 bases outside the gene matches. The CDR3 extends over 20 amino acids.

The V and J genes are TRBV6-5 and TRBJ2-3; D ambiguous. Germline CDR1 MNHEY, CDR2 SVGAGI. The CDR3 runs 15 residues. The V end lost 0 bases, the J end lost 6 bases, and 13 bases lay between the germline ends. As DNA, the CDR3 is TGTGCCAGCAGTTACTCTTCTGACCGGGCGGATACGCAGTATTTT. It translates to CASSYSSDRADTQYF.

This clonotype was detected ten times or more. This chain joins TRBV29-1 and TRBJ2-3, with D uncertain. Germline loops: CDR1 SQVTM, CDR2 ANQGSEA. Trimming pared 3 bases from V and 1 base from J, leaving 17 bases between. The CDR3 sequence is 16 residues long. The CDR3 loop reads CSVDLTIKIGTDTQYF. The CDR3 bases are TGCAGCGTTGATTTGACGATCAAGATAGGCACAGATACGCAGTATTTT.

The chain has TRBV5-1 and TRBJ2-3; D is ambiguous. The V gene's germline CDR1 is SGHRS and CDR2 YFSETQ. V lost 1 base and J 3 bases, leaving 9 bases between the germline ends. This CDR3 is 14 amino acids long. The CDR3 reads CASSLRPYTDTQYF. The CDR3 DNA is TGCGCCAGCAGCTTGAGACCTTATACAGATACGCAGTATTTT.

V usage is TRBV11-2 and J usage is TRBJ2-5; D gene unclear. Germline V lookup: CDR1 SGHAT, CDR2 FQNNGV. The length of the CDR3 is 17 residues. V lost 1 base and J lost 5, with 20 bases in between. The DNA of the CDR3 is TGTGCCAGCAGCTTAGTCGTGTGGCCCACAGAATGGGAGACCCAGTACTTC. This codes for CASSLVVWPTEWETQYF.

This clonotype was counted a few times. The V and J genes are TRBV7-9 and TRBJ2-3; 12 bases fit TRBD2. J lost 5 bases, V lost 5 bases, and 2 bases had no gene match. Germline-derived CDR1 and CDR2 are SEHNR and FQNEAQ (reference sequence). The CDR3 contains 14 residues. CDR3 residues: CASSVGLAGDTQYF. The CDR3 bases are TGTGCCAGCAGCGTGGGACTAGCGGGAGATACGCAGTATTTT. The whole variable domain, remainder taken from reference TRBV7-9 and TRBJ2-3, is DTGVSQNPRHKITKRGQNVTFRCDPISEHNRLYWYRQTLGQGPEFLTYFQNEAQLEKSRLLSDRFSAERPKGSFSTLEIQRTEQGDSAMYLCASSVGLAGDTQYFGPGTRLTVL.

The table lists this clonotype with a few counts. This chain uses TRBV11-2 with TRBJ2-5; D is possibly TRBD2 (6 bases). Germline V lookup: CDR1 SGHAT, CDR2 FQNNGV. V lost 5 bases, J lost 2 bases, and 18 bases lay in between. The CDR3 is 16 residues long. CDR3 DNA sequence: TGTGCCAGCAGCGGCTCGCGACTAGTAATTCAAGAGACCCAGTACTTC. Translation: CASSGSRLVIQETQYF.

This clonotype was seen only a few times. The CDR3, as DNA: TGTGCCAGCAGCGTAGGGCGACTAGCGAACAGGGGTGAGCAGTTCTTC. This encodes CASSVGRLANRGEQFF. This chain joins TRBV9 and TRBJ2-1; D perhaps matches TRBD2 (8 bases). The CDR3 contains 16 residues. The ends were cut back, 0 bases at V and 9 bases at J, with 19 bases in the middle. Germline CDR1 and CDR2: SGDLS and YYNGEE.

The table lists this clonotype with a few counts. The rearrangement uses TRBV7-2 and TRBJ2-7, with D perhaps given as TRBD1 or TRBD2 (5 bases each). The length of the CDR3 is 14 residues. V lost 2 bases, J lost 7 bases, and 15 bases lay in between. The germline gives CDR1 SGHTA, CDR2 FQGNSA. The chain's CDR3 is CASSLNYGTMEQYF. The CDR3 DNA follows: TGTGCCAGCAGCTTAAATTATGGGACGATGGAGCAGTACTTC.

This clonotype was seen only a few times. The chain employs TRBV6-5 and TRBJ1-4; D is ambiguous. Trimming cost V 0 bases and J 3 bases, with 11 bases left between them. Germline V gene sequence: CDR1 MNHEY, CDR2 SVGAGI. There are 16 residues in the CDR3. CDR3 loop: CASSYSRWRSNEKLFF. The CDR3 DNA follows: TGTGCCAGCAGTTACTCGCGATGGCGGTCTAATGAAAAACTGTTTTTT.

This clonotype showed up many times. The V and J genes are TRBV20-1 and TRBJ2-7, with TRBD1 as a possible D gene (6 bases). Germline lookup yields CDR1 DFQATT and CDR2 SNEGSKA (reference sequence). Trimming cost V 0 bases and J 1 base, with 10 bases left between them. The CDR3 totals 14 residues. The CDR3 loop reads CSARDPDSSYEQYF. The CDR3 DNA reads TGCAGTGCTAGAGATCCGGACAGTTCCTACGAGCAGTACTTC.

CDR3 in amino acids: CATSRARGNNEQFF. Written as DNA, the CDR3 is TGTGCCACCAGCAGAGCCAGGGGGAACAATGAGCAGTTCTTC. This chain joins TRBV15 and TRBJ2-1; TRBD1 matches 7 bases. J gave up 5 bases and V 1 base, and 2 bases lay outside the gene matches. The CDR3 contains 14 residues. CDR1 is LNHNV, CDR2 YYDKDF, per germline (reference sequence). The whole variable domain, filled in from reference TRBV15 and TRBJ2-1, reads DAMVIQNPRYQVTQFGKPVTLSCSQTLNHNVMYWYQQKSSQAPKLLFHYYDKDFNNEADTPDNFQSRRPNTSFCFLDIRSPGLGDTAMYLCATSRARGNNEQFFGPGTRLTVL.

This clonotype was seen a few times. The rearrangement uses TRBV27 and TRBJ1-5; tentative D call: TRBD1 (6 bases). The V and J ends lost 1 base and 6 bases respectively, with 13 bases between them. In germline, CDR1 is MNHEY, CDR2 SMNVEV (reference sequence). CDR3 length: 15 amino acids. CDR3 sequence: CASSLFQGSGQPQHF. CDR3 DNA sequence: TGTGCCAGCAGTTTATTTCAGGGGTCGGGTCAGCCCCAGCATTTT.

This clonotype has more than one count but fewer than ten. This chain connects TRBV19 to TRBJ1-2, with D possibly matching TRBD1 (6 bases). CDR1 is LNHDA and CDR2 is SQIVND in the germline V gene (reference sequence). CDR3 length equals 12 residues. V was shortened by 7 bases and J by 2 bases, with 8 bases between the two germline ends. Here the CDR3 DNA reads TGTGCCAGTAAAACAGGGAACTATGGCTACACCTTC. Protein product: CASKTGNYGYTF.

The rearrangement links TRBV7-2 to TRBJ2-2; the D gene is possibly TRBD1 (5 bases). Trimming left V 1 base short and J 9 bases short, with 18 bases between. Germline CDR1 reads SGHTA; CDR2 reads FQGNSA. The CDR3 totals 16 residues. The CDR3 is CASSLGGSLSRRELFF. The CDR3 bases are TGTGCCAGCAGCTTAGGGGGCTCCCTTTCGAGACGGGAGCTGTTTTTT.

V gene TRBV6-5 combines with J gene TRBJ2-1; maybe TRBD2 (6 bases). The V end lost 3 bases, the J end lost 1 base, and 16 bases lay between the germline ends. Per the germline V gene, CDR1 is MNHEY and CDR2 is SVGAGI. This CDR3 is built from 17 residues. The DNA for the CDR3 is TGTGCCAGCAGTTATTCCGAAACTAGCACATCCTACAATGAGCAGTTCTTC. Translation gives CASSYSETSTSYNEQFF.

The CDR3 coding sequence is TGTGCCAGCAGTTACCCAAAACAGGGAGAGCAGTTCTTC. Translation: CASSYPKQGEQFF. V and J are TRBV6-5 and TRBJ2-1; D perhaps matches TRBD1 (6 bases). Per germline, CDR1 MNHEY and CDR2 SVGAGI. Trimming left V 2 bases short and J 10 bases short, with 12 bases between. CDR3 length: 13 residues.